The clone carrying this T cell receptor beta chain was detected ten times or more. Its antigen is undetermined. This sample is drawn from a study of molecular identifiers for immune sequencing clone quantification. General study results and limits: A single cell's spiked Jurkat TCR RNA was reportedly detectable among fewer than 1.1 million naive cells.

MiXCR was run by TCRdb on the PCR reads, yielding one entry per CDR3 protein. The sample includes roughly 320,000 distinct CDR3 sequences, over 20% of them seen just once. Using a CD8+CD4-CCR7+CD45RA+ phenotype, naive CD8 T cells were sorted. CDR1 is LNHNV and CDR2 is YYDKDF in the germline V gene (reference sequence). Trimming left V 5 bases short and J 0 bases short, with 8 bases between. CDR3 length: 14 residues. The sequenced sample consisted of naive CD8+ T cells from blood, with Jurkat cell RNA spiked in. Subset denoted: FACS-sorted CD8+CD4-CCR7+CD45RA+ naive T cells. The J gene is TRBJ2-1, the V gene TRBV15, with TRBD1 as a possible D gene (5 bases). The clonotype originates from a human donor in good health. Some libraries in this study had Jurkat cell RNA spiked in. The CDR3 nucleotides read TGTGCCACCAGCGATAGGGGCTCCTACAATGAGCAGTTCTTC. The encoded protein is CATSDRGSYNEQFF.